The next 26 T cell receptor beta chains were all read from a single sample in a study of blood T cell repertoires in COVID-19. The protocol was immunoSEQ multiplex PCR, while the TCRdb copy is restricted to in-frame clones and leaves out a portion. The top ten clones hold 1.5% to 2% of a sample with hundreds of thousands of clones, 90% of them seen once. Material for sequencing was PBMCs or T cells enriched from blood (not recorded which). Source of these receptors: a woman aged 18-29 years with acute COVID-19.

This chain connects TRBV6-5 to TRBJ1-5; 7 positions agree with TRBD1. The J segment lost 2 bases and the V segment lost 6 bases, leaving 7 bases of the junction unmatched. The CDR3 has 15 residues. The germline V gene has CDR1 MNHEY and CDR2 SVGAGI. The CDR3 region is CASSSDRVGNQPQHF. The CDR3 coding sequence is TGTGCCAGCAGCTCCGACAGGGTGGGCAATCAGCCCCAGCATTTT.

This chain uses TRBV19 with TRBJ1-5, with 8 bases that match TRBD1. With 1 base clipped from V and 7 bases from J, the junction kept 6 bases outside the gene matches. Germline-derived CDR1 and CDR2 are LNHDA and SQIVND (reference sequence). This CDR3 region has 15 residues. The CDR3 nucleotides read TGTGCCAGTAGTATAGTTTCAGGGGGCGGCCAGCCCCAGCATTTT. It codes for CASSIVSGGGQPQHF.

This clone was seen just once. CDR3 nucleotides: TGTGCCACCAGTGATTCAGGGGGCTGGGAGACCCAGTACTTC. It codes for CATSDSGGWETQYF. This sequence joins TRBV24-1 and TRBJ2-5; 8 bases agree with TRBD1. CDR1 and CDR2 (germline): KGHDR, SFDVKD. V was pared by 2 bases and J by 5 bases, with 3 bases of the junction left unmatched. CDR3 length: 14 amino acids.

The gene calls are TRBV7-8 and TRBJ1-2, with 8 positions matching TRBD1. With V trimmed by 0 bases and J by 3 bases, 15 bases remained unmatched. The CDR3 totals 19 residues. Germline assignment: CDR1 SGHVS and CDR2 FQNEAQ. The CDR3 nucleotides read TGTGCCAGCAGCTTAGCCAGCCCTTTACTCTACAGGGGGGACTATGGCTACACCTTC. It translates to CASSLASPLLYRGDYGYTF. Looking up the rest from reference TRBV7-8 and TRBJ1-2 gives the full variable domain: GAGVSQSPRYKVAKRGQDVALRCDPISGHVSLFWYQQALGQGPEFLTYFQNEAQLDKSGLPSDRFFAERPEGSVSTLKIQRTQQEDSAVYLCASSLASPLLYRGDYGYTFGSGTRLTVV.

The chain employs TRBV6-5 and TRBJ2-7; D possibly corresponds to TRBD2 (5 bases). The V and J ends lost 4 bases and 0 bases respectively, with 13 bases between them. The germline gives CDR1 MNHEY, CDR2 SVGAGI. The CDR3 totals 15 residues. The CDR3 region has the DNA TGTGCCAGCAGTTCAGAGGGAGTCAGCTCCTACGAGCAGTACTTC. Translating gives CASSSEGVSSYEQYF.

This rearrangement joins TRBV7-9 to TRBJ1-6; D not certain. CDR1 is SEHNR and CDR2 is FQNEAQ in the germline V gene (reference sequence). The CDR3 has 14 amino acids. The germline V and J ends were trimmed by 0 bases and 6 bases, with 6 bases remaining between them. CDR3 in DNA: TGTGCCAGCAGCTTAGCCGTTCCTAATTCACCCCTCCACTTT. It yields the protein CASSLAVPNSPLHF.

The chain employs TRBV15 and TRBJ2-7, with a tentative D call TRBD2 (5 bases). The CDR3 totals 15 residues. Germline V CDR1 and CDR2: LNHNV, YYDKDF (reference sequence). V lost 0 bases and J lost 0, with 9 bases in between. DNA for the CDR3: TGTGCCACCAGCAGAGAGAGGGCGAGCTCCTACGAGCAGTACTTC. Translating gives CATSRERASSYEQYF.

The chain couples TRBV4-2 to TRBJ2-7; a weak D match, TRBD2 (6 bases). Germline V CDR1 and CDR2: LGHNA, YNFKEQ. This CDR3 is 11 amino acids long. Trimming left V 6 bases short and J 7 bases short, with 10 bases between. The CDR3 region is CASRKGGEQYF. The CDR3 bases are TGTGCCAGCAGAAAAGGAGGGGAGCAGTACTTC.

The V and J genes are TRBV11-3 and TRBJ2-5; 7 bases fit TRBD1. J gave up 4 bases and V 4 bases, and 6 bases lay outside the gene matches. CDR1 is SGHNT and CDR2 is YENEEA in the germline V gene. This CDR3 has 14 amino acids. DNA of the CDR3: TGTGCCAGCAGCTCTGGACAGGTGGGAGAGACCCAGTACTTC. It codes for CASSSGQVGETQYF.

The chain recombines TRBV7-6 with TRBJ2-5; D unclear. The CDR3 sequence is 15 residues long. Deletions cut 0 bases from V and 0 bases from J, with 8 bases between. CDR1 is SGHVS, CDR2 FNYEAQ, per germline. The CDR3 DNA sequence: TGTGCCAGCAGCTTAGCCGCAGGCCACCAAGAGACCCAGTACTTC. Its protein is CASSLAAGHQETQYF.

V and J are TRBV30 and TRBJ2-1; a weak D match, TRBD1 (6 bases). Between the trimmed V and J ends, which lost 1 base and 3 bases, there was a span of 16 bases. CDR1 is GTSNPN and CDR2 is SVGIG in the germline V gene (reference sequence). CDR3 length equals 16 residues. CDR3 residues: CAWSAQQGRGYNEQFF. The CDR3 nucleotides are TGTGCCTGGAGTGCACAACAGGGCAGGGGCTACAATGAGCAGTTCTTC.

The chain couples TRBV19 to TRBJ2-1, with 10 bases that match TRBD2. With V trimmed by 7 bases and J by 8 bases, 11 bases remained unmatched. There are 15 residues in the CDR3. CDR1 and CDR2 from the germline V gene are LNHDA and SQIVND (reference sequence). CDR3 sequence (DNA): TGTGCCAGTATCAGTTCGGTAGCGGGAGGTCATGAGCAGTTCTTC. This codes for CASISSVAGGHEQFF.

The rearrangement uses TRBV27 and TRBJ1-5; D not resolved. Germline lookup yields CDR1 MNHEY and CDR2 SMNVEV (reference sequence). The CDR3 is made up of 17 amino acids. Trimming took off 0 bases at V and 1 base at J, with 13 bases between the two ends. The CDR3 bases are TGTGCCAGCAGTTTATCCCGTGTGAAGCTCAGCAATCAGCCCCAGCATTTT. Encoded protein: CASSLSRVKLSNQPQHF.

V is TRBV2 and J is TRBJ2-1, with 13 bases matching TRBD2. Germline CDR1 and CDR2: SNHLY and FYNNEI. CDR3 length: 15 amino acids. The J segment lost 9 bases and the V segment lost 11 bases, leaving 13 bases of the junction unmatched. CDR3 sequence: CAAKKGLAGEGEQFF. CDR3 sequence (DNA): TGTGCCGCCAAGAAAGGACTAGCGGGAGAGGGTGAGCAGTTCTTC.

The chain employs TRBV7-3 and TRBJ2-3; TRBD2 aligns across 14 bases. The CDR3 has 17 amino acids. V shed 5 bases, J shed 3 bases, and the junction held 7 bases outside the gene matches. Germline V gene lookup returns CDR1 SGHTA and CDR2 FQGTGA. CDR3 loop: CASSTGLAGGPTDTQYF. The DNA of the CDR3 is TGTGCCAGCAGCACCGGACTAGCGGGAGGACCTACAGATACGCAGTATTTT.

The CDR3 nucleotides read TGCGCCAGCAGCCCCGGACTAGGCGATGAGCAGTTCTTC. Its protein is CASSPGLGDEQFF. V usage is TRBV5-1 and J usage is TRBJ2-1; 7 positions agree with TRBD2. J was trimmed by 8 bases and V by 4 bases; bases with no gene match: 6. This CDR3 contains 13 residues. The germline gives CDR1 SGHRS, CDR2 YFSETQ.

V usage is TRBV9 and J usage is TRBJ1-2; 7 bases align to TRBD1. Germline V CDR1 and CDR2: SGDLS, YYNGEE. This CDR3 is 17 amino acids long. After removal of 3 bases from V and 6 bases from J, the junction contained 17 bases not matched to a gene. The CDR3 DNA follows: TGTGCCAGCAGCGCCTCGTGGGGGACAGCGGGTAGGGATGGCTACACCTTC. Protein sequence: CASSASWGTAGRDGYTF.

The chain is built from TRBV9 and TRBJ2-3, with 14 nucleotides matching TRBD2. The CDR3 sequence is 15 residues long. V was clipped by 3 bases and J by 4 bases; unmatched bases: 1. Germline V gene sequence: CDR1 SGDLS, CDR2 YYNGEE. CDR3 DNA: TGTGCCAGCAGCGGACTAGCGGGAGGGTCAGATACGCAGTATTTT. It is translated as CASSGLAGGSDTQYF.

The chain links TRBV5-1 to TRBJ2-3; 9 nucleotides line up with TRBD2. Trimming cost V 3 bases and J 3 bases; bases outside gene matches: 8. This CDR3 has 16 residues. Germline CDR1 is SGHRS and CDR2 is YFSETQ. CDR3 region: CASSYPATSGTDTQYF. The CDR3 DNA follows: TGCGCCAGCAGCTACCCCGCGACTAGCGGAACAGATACGCAGTATTTT.

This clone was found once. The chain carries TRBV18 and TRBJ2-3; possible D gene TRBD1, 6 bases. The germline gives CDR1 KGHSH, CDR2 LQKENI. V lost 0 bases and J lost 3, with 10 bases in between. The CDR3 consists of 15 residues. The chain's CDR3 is CASSPPFQGTDTQYF. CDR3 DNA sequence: TGTGCCAGCTCACCACCATTCCAGGGGACAGATACGCAGTATTTT.

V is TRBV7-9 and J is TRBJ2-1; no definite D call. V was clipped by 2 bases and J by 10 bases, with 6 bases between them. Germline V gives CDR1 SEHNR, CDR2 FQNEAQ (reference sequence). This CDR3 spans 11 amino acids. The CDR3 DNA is TGTGCCAGCAGCTTATCTGCGGAGCAGTTCTTC. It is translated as CASSLSAEQFF.

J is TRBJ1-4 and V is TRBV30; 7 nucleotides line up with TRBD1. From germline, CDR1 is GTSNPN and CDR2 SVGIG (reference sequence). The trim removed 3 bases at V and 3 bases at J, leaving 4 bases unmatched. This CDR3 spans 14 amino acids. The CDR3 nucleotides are TGTGCCTGGAGCCAGACAGGGTCTAATGAAAAACTGTTTTTT. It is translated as CAWSQTGSNEKLFF.

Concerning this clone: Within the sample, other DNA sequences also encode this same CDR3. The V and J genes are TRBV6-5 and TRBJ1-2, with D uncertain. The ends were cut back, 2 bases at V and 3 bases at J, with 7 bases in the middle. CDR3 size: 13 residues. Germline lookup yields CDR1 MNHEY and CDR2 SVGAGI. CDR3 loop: CASSYGGYYGYTF. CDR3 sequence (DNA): TGTGCCAGCAGTTACGGCGGGTACTATGGCTACACCTTC.

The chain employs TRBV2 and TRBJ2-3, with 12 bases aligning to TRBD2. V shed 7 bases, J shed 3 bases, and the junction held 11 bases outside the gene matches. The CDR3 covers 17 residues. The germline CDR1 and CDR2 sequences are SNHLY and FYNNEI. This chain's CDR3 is CASTKIGTSGFTDTQYF. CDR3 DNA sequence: TGTGCCAGCACCAAAATCGGGACTAGCGGGTTTACAGATACGCAGTATTTT.

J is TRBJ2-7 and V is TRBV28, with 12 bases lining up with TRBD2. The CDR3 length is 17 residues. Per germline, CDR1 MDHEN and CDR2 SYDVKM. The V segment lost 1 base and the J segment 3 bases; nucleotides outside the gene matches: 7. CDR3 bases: TGTGCCAGCAGTTTATCGACTAGCGGGAGATTGGACTACGAGCAGTACTTC. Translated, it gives CASSLSTSGRLDYEQYF.

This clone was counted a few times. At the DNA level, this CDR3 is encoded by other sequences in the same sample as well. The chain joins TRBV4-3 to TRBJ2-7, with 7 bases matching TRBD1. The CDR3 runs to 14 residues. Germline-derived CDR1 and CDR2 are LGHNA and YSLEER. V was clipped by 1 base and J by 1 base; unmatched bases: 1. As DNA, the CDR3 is TGCGCCAGCAGCCAAGGACAGGGTTCCTACGAGCAGTACTTC. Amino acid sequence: CASSQGQGSYEQYF.